The 2 T cell receptor beta chains below were found in one sample sequenced in a study of blood T cell repertoires in COVID-19. Produced via immunoSEQ multiplex PCR; TCRdb's table is partial and in-frame only. The repertoire consists of 75,000 to 100,000 clones, with approximately 89% occurring once and the leading ten covering 20%. Material for sequencing was peripheral blood. The receptors here all came from a human donor in a cohort sampled during active COVID-19.

The rearrangement links TRBV29-1 to TRBJ2-5; D is unresolved. Looked up from germline, CDR1 is SQVTM and CDR2 is ANQGSEA. This CDR3 has 10 residues. The ends were cut back, 7 bases at V and 5 bases at J, with 8 bases in the middle. The CDR3 protein is CSAARETQYF. The CDR3 DNA follows: TGCAGCGCCGCCCGGGAGACCCAGTACTTC. Variable domain in full (rest from reference TRBV29-1 and TRBJ2-5): SAVISQKPSRDICQRGTSLTIQCQVDSQVTMMFWYRQQPGQSLTLIATANQGSEATYESGFVIDKFPISRPNLTFSTLTVSNMSPEDSSIYLCSAARETQYFGPGTRLLVL.

The chain carries TRBV13 and TRBJ2-2; D is perhaps TRBD2 (6 bases). Looked up from germline, CDR1 is PRHDT and CDR2 is FYEKMQ (reference sequence). This CDR3 contains 14 residues. The ends were cut back, 5 bases at V and 6 bases at J, with 13 bases in the middle. This CDR3 reads CASSGEEGPGELFF. The CDR3 DNA follows: TGTGCCAGCAGCGGCGAGGAGGGCCCCGGGGAGCTGTTTTTT.